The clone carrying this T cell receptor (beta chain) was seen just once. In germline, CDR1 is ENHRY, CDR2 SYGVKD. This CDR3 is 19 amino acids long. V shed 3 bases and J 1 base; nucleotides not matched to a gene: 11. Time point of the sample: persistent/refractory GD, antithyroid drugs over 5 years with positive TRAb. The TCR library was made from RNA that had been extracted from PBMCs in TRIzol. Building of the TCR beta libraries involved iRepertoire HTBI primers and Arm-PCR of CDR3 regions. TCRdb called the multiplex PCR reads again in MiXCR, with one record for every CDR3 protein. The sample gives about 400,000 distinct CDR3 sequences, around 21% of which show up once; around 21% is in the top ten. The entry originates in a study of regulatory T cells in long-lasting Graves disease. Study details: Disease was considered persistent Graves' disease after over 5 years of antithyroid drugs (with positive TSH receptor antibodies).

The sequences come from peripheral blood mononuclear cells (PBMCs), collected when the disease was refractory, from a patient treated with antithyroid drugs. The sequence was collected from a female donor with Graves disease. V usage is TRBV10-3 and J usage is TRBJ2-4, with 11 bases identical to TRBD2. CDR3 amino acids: CAISETGTSGAWAKNIQYF. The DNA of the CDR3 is TGTGCCATCAGTGAAACCGGGACTAGCGGAGCGTGGGCCAAAAACATTCAGTACTTC.